What follows are 8 T cell receptor beta chains derived from one specimen sequenced in a study of blood T cell repertoires in COVID-19. Method: immunoSEQ multiplex PCR; TCRdb's copy keeps in-frame clones and lacks some. The repertoire holds 220,000 or so clones, with about four fifths as singletons. Sequencing was carried out using PBMCs or T cells enriched from blood (not recorded which). Every receptor here comes from a woman aged 55-69 years who had recovered from COVID-19.

The sample holds one count of this clone. The V gene is TRBV5-4, the J gene TRBJ1-2; 10 nucleotides line up with TRBD1. V shed 4 bases, J shed 4 bases, and the junction held 13 bases outside the gene matches. Germline CDR1 and CDR2: SGHNT and YYREEE (reference sequence). This CDR3 spans 17 amino acids. This chain's CDR3 is CASSPQTGQGETYGYTF. The CDR3 nucleotides are TGTGCCAGCAGCCCCCAAACAGGACAGGGGGAAACCTATGGCTACACCTTC. Variable domain in full (rest from reference TRBV5-4 and TRBJ1-2): ETGVTQSPTHLIKTRGQQVTLRCSSQSGHNTVSWYQQALGQGPQFIFQYYREEENGRGNFPPRFSGLQFPNYSSELNVNALELDDSALYLCASSPQTGQGETYGYTFGSGTRLTVV.

The chain has TRBV12-3 or TRBV12-4 and TRBJ2-1; TRBD2 might be the D (6 bases). The CDR3 is 13 residues long. Trimming shortened V by 6 bases and J by 7 bases, and 13 bases separated the two germline ends. CDR3 coding DNA: TGTGCCAGCAGCCTTAGTGGGGGGAATGAGCAGTTCTTC. Its protein is CASSLSGGNEQFF.

CDR3 protein: CASSIFRDRDNQPQHF. The CDR3 DNA follows: TGTGCCAGCTCAATTTTCCGGGACAGGGATAATCAGCCCCAGCATTTT. The chain has TRBV2 and TRBJ1-5, with 9 bases fitting TRBD1. V lost 8 bases to trimming and J lost 4 bases; unmatched junction nucleotides: 12. CDR1 is SNHLY, CDR2 FYNNEI, per germline. CDR3 length: 16 amino acids. Full variable domain (outside the CDR3, taken from reference TRBV2 and TRBJ1-5): EPEVTQTPSHQVTQMGQEVILRCVPISNHLYFYWYRQILGQKVEFLVSFYNNEISEKSEIFDDQFSVERPDGSNFTLKIRSTKLEDSAMYFCASSIFRDRDNQPQHFGDGTRLSIL.

The rearrangement uses TRBV9 and TRBJ2-7; tentative D call: TRBD2 (5 bases). Deletions cut 1 base from V and 4 bases from J, with 12 bases between. CDR1 is SGDLS and CDR2 is YYNGEE in the germline V gene. CDR3 length: 14 amino acids. DNA for the CDR3: TGTGCCAGCAGCGTACGCCCCGGGGAGTACGAGCAGTACTTC. It encodes CASSVRPGEYEQYF.

The rearrangement links TRBV7-9 to TRBJ1-2, with TRBD1 matching 9 bases. The CDR3 loop spans 12 amino acids. The ends lost 5 bases at V and 8 bases at J; junction bases unmatched: 3. Germline V CDR1 and CDR2: SEHNR, FQNEAQ (reference sequence). The chain's CDR3 is CASSRDRDGYTF. CDR3 bases: TGTGCCAGCAGCCGGGACAGGGACGGCTACACCTTC.

The gene calls are TRBV6-5 and TRBJ2-7; 10 bases line up with TRBD1. V shed 5 bases and J 7 bases; nucleotides not matched to a gene: 11. This CDR3 contains 15 residues. Per the germline V gene, CDR1 is MNHEY and CDR2 is SVGAGI. The CDR3 nucleotides are TGTGCCAGCAGTCCGTTCGGGACAGGGGCCTTGGAGCAGTACTTC. Translating it yields CASSPFGTGALEQYF.

The CDR3 bases are TGTGCCAGCAGCTTAGCGGGAGGGGGAACGAACACTGAAGCTTTCTTT. The encoded protein is CASSLAGGGTNTEAFF. The chain uses TRBV7-8 and TRBJ1-1; TRBD1 is a possible D gene (6 bases). Looked up from germline, CDR1 is SGHVS and CDR2 is FQNEAQ. CDR3 length: 16 residues. Between the trimmed V and J ends, which lost 0 bases and 1 base, there was a span of 12 bases.

The chain is built from TRBV5-1 and TRBJ2-3; no clear D. This CDR3 has 16 amino acids. Looked up from germline, CDR1 is SGHRS and CDR2 is YFSETQ. The germline V and J ends were trimmed by 0 bases and 0 bases, with 11 bases remaining between them. The CDR3 DNA follows: TGCGCCAGCAGCTTGGTTACAGCCCTAAGCACAGATACGCAGTATTTT. Translated, it gives CASSLVTALSTDTQYF.